These 6 T cell receptor beta chains share one sample of origin, sequenced in a study of siplizumab effects on memory and regulatory T cells. Assay used: immunoSEQ multiplex PCR; TCRdb lists only in-frame clones, some missing. The sample has 99,000 or so clones, 85% to 95% seen once. Sample: CD4+ T cells sorted from blood. The receptors come from a human donor in good health.

The chain employs TRBV19 and TRBJ1-5; 11 positions match TRBD1. The CDR3 sequence is 18 residues long. CDR1 and CDR2 from the germline V gene are LNHDA and SQIVND (reference sequence). V trimming: 5 bases; J trimming: 1 base; junction bases outside the gene matches: 10. This CDR3 is CASSVKRTGGASNQPQHF. The CDR3 coding sequence is TGTGCCAGTAGTGTCAAAAGGACAGGGGGCGCGAGCAATCAGCCCCAGCATTTT.

This chain uses TRBV29-1 with TRBJ2-1; the match to TRBD2 covers 11 bases. V lost 2 bases, J lost 0 bases, and 0 bases stayed unmatched. CDR1 is SQVTM and CDR2 is ANQGSEA in the germline V gene. The CDR3 runs to 15 residues. The DNA of the CDR3 is TGCAGCGTTGAACTAGCGGGGGGCTCCTACAATGAGCAGTTCTTC. Amino acids: CSVELAGGSYNEQFF.

The V call is TRBV27, the J call TRBJ2-7; 12 positions agree with TRBD1. This CDR3 contains 14 residues. J was trimmed by 9 bases and V by 6 bases; bases with no gene match: 9. Germline V lookup: CDR1 MNHEY, CDR2 SMNVEV (reference sequence). CDR3 bases: TGTGCCAGCAGCACCCGGGACAGGGGGCATGTGCAGTACTTC. Residues: CASSTRDRGHVQYF.

The chain has TRBV27 and TRBJ1-5, with a possible D match to TRBD1 (6 bases). V was clipped by 4 bases and J by 6 bases, with 10 bases between them. Germline V CDR1 and CDR2: MNHEY, SMNVEV (reference sequence). This CDR3 has 13 amino acids. The CDR3 loop reads CASSWGRGQPQHF. As DNA, the CDR3 is TGTGCCAGCAGTTGGGGCAGGGGTCAGCCCCAGCATTTT.

This clone has only a few counts. This chain joins TRBV19 and TRBJ2-1; TRBD2 agrees at 10 bases. Germline CDR1 LNHDA, CDR2 SQIVND (reference sequence). The V segment lost 3 bases and the J segment 8 bases; nucleotides outside the gene matches: 7. The CDR3 runs to 15 residues. The CDR3 coding sequence is TGTGCCAGTAGTATGGACCTAGCGGGAGTCGATGAGCAGTTCTTC. Translated, it gives CASSMDLAGVDEQFF. Full variable domain (rest looked up from reference TRBV19 and TRBJ2-1): DGGITQSPKYLFRKEGQNVTLSCEQNLNHDAMYWYRQDPGQGLRLIYYSQIVNDFQKGDIAEGYSVSREKKESFPLTVTSAQKNPTAFYLCASSMDLAGVDEQFFGPGTRLTVL.

The chain couples TRBV30 to TRBJ2-2; the D is unclear. The CDR3 runs to 12 residues. Trimming took off 0 bases at V and 7 bases at J, with 6 bases between the two ends. The V gene's germline CDR1 is GTSNPN and CDR2 SVGIG (reference sequence). The CDR3: CAWSVGDGELFF. The CDR3 bases are TGTGCCTGGAGTGTTGGTGACGGGGAGCTGTTTTTT.